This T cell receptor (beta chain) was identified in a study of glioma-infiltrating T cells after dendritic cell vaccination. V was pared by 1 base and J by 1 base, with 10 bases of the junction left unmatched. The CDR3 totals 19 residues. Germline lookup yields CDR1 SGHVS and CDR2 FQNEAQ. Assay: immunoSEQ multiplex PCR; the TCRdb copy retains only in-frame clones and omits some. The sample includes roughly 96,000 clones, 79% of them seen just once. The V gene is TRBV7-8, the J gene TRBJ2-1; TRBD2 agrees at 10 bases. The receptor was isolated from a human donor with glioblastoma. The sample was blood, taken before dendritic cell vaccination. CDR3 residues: CASSLGSSGSLPSYNEQFF. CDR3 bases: TGTGCCAGCAGCTTAGGGTCTAGCGGGAGTCTACCTTCCTACAATGAGCAGTTCTTC.